This T cell receptor beta chain was obtained from a study of tumor and adjacent non-tumor tissue in lung cancer. Study information: Samples averaged about 3.8 million productive TCRbeta reads each.

Three rounds of nested PCR, following a modified ARM-PCR protocol, produced the TCRbeta library. TCRdb analysed the multiplex PCR reads with MiXCR anew, one entry per CDR3 protein. The sample lists under 75,000 distinct CDR3 sequences, around 70% occurring once. The CDR3 loop spans 13 amino acids. CDR1 and CDR2 from the germline V gene are MNHNS and SASEGT. Findings and limits, study-wide: Tumor tissue had significantly higher TCR diversity than normal lung. Shorter survival was associated with higher TCR diversity in tumors. Normal lung showed higher cumulative top 100 clone frequency than tumor.

RNA was extracted from bulk tissue without any cell sorting. This non-tumor lung sample came from over 3 cm beyond the tumor edge. The sample holds a few counts of this clonotype. The antigen is unknown. A read error may be the cause here, since a much bigger clone is one base away. The genes are TRBV6-1 and TRBJ2-7; D is uncertain. This sequence was found in a woman in her fifties or sixties with non-small cell lung cancer. Source material: distant non-tumor lung tissue. Here the CDR3 reads CVSSEVPTYEQYF. CDR3 DNA sequence: TGTGTCAGCAGTGAGGTCCCTACCTACGAGCAGTACTTC.